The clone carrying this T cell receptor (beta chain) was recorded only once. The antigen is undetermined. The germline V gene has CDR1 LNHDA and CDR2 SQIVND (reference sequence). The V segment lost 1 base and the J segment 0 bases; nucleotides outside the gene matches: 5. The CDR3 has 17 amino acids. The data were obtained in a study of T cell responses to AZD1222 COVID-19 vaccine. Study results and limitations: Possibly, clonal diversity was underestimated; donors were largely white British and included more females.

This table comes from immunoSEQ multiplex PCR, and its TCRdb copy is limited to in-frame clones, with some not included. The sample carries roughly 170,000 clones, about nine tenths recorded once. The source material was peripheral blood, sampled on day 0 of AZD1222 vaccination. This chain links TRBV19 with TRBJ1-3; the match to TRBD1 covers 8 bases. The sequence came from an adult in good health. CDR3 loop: CASSIARDRSSGNTIYF. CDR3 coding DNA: TGTGCCAGTAGTATAGCCCGGGACAGGAGCTCTGGAAACACCATATATTTT. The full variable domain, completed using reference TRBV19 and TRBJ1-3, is DGGITQSPKYLFRKEGQNVTLSCEQNLNHDAMYWYRQDPGQGLRLIYYSQIVNDFQKGDIAEGYSVSREKKESFPLTVTSAQKNPTAFYLCASSIARDRSSGNTIYFGEGSWLTVV.